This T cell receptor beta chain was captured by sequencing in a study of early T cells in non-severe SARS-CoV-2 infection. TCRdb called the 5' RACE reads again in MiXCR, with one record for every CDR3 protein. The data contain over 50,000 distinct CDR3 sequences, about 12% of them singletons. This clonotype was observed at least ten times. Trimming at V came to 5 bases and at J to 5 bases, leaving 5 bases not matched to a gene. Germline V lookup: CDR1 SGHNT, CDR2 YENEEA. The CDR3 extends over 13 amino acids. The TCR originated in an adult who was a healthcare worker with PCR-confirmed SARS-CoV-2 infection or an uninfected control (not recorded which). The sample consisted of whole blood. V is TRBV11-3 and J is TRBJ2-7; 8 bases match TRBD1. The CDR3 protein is CASSKQGAHEQYF. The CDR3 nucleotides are TGTGCCAGCAGCAAGCAGGGGGCCCACGAGCAGTACTTC.